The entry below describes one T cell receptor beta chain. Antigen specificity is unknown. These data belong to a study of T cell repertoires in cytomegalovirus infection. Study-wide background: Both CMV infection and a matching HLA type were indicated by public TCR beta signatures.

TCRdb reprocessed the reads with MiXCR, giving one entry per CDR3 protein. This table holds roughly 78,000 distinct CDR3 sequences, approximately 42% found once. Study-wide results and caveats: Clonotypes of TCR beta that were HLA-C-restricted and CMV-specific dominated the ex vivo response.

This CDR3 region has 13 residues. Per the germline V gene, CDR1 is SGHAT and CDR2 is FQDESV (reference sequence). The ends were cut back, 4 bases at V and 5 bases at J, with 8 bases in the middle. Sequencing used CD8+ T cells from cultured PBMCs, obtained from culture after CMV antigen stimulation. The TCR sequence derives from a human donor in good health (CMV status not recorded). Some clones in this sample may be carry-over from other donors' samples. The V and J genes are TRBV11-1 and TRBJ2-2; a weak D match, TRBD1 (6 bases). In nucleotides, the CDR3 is TGTGCCAGCAGCTACAGGGAAACCGGGGAGCTGTTTTTT. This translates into CASSYRETGELFF.